This TCR beta chain emerged from a study of control samples from healthy donors and cancer patients. This table comes from immunoSEQ multiplex PCR, and its TCRdb copy is limited to in-frame clones, with some not included. The sample has just over 80,000 clones; approximately 94% are singletons. This receptor was obtained from a woman between 18 and 29 years old in good health. The specimen was blood.

CDR3 sequence (DNA): TGCGCCAGCAGCTTTATAACGAACACCGGGGAGCTGTTTTTT. This codes for CASSFITNTGELFF. This sequence joins TRBV5-1 and TRBJ2-2; no clear D. The V gene's germline CDR1 is SGHRS and CDR2 YFSETQ. V lost 2 bases, J lost 0 bases, and 5 bases lay in between. CDR3 size: 14 residues.